There are many counts of the clone carrying this T cell receptor (beta chain). The antigen is not known. TCRdb analysed the RACE reads with MiXCR anew, one entry per CDR3 protein. The sample yields tens of thousands of distinct CDR3 sequences, around 9.5% seen once. Germline V lookup: CDR1 SNHLY, CDR2 FYNNEI. The CDR3 runs to 16 residues. V was pared by 6 bases and J by 1 base, with 8 bases of the junction left unmatched. Documented time point: patch test 1, 2 weeks after DPC sensitization. Treatment denoted: therapeutic diphenylcyclopropenone sensitization with weekly scalp DPC. This record belongs to a study of human T cells and chemical hapten exposure. Study outcomes and limitations: A positive correlation with patch test score was shown by PT1 expanded TCR counts. No change in TCRs above 1 in 1000 frequency was produced by DPC sensitization.

The sample consisted of whole blood, taken in connection with sensitization to the hapten diphenylcyclopropenone (DPC). The source of this sequence is a woman between 40 and 55 years old with alopecia areata. Some clones in this sample may be carry-over from other donors' samples. V usage is TRBV2 and J usage is TRBJ2-3; 9 bases map to TRBD2. The CDR3 DNA reads TGTGCCAGCAGCTATAGTAGCGGGGGCCGCACAGATACGCAGTATTTT. Translation gives CASSYSSGGRTDTQYF.